The 10 T cell receptor beta chains presented below share a single source sample, sequenced in a study of blood T cell repertoires in COVID-19. TCRdb keeps only in-frame clones here, not all; method: immunoSEQ multiplex PCR. The sample carries 150,000 to 250,000 clones, roughly 87% recorded once. Specimen: PBMCs or T cells enriched from blood (not recorded which). The source is a woman aged 25 to 45 who had recovered from COVID-19.

As concerns this clone: Other DNA sequences of this sample code for an identical CDR3. The chain employs TRBV6-5 and TRBJ1-2; 11 bases agree with TRBD1. The CDR3 covers 14 residues. The germline V gene has CDR1 MNHEY and CDR2 SVGAGI. V lost 2 bases, J lost 8 bases, and 4 bases stayed unmatched. The chain's CDR3 is CASSYTGQGVGYTF. As DNA, the CDR3 is TGTGCCAGCAGTTACACGGGACAGGGGGTGGGCTACACCTTC.

The gene calls are TRBV3-1 (or the pseudogene TRBV3-2) and TRBJ2-7; tentative D call: TRBD1 (6 bases). Germline CDR1 LGHDT, CDR2 YNNKEL (reference sequence). Deletions cut 2 bases from V and 0 bases from J, with 11 bases between. This CDR3 comprises 15 residues. The CDR3 here is CASSQRDTYSYEQYF. The CDR3 DNA follows: TGTGCCAGCAGCCAACGGGACACTTACTCCTACGAGCAGTACTTC.

J is TRBJ2-2 and V is TRBV5-1; no reliable D call. The germline CDR1 and CDR2 sequences are SGHRS and YFSETQ. Trimming stripped 0 bases from V and 7 bases from J, with 10 bases between. The CDR3 totals 14 residues. The CDR3 region is CASSLVASLGELFF. In nucleotides, the CDR3 is TGCGCCAGCAGCTTGGTAGCTTCCCTCGGGGAGCTGTTTTTT. Looking up the rest from reference TRBV5-1 and TRBJ2-2 gives the full variable domain: KAGVTQTPRYLIKTRGQQVTLSCSPISGHRSVSWYQQTPGQGLQFLFEYFSETQRNKGNFPGRFSGRQFSNSRSEMNVSTLELGDSALYLCASSLVASLGELFFGEGSRLTVL.

This rearrangement joins TRBV14 to TRBJ1-1; no clear D. The V end was cut by 0 bases, the J end by 1 base, with 12 bases between. The germline V gene encodes CDR1 SGHDN and CDR2 FVKESK. The length of the CDR3 is 16 residues. The CDR3 region is CASSQDGTARNTEAFF. For the CDR3, the DNA is TGTGCCAGCAGCCAAGATGGCACAGCAAGGAACACTGAAGCTTTCTTT.

This clone was counted only a few times. The J gene is TRBJ1-2, the V gene TRBV14; D unclear. This CDR3 region has 13 residues. Germline CDR1 reads SGHDN; CDR2 reads FVKESK. Between the trimmed V and J ends, which lost 1 base and 3 bases, there was a span of 6 bases. In nucleotides, the CDR3 is TGTGCCAGCAGCCAAGGAGTAGACTATGGCTACACCTTC. As protein: CASSQGVDYGYTF.

The gene calls are TRBV18 and TRBJ1-1, with D hard to call. In germline, CDR1 is KGHSH, CDR2 LQKENI. V was trimmed by 3 bases and J by 4 bases, leaving 21 bases between them. There are 17 residues in the CDR3. The DNA for the CDR3 is TGTGCCAGCTCACCTTCAGGAGGTGACCCCGTGCGCACTGAAGCTTTCTTT. It encodes CASSPSGGDPVRTEAFF.

CDR3 region: CASRPRGRLETQYF. CDR3 nucleotide sequence: TGTGCCAGCAGACCTAGGGGGCGCTTAGAGACCCAGTACTTC. The J gene is TRBJ2-5, the V gene TRBV6-2 or TRBV6-3; 7 bases match TRBD1. The trim removed 6 bases at V and 4 bases at J, leaving 8 bases unmatched. The CDR3 sequence is 14 residues long. Per germline, CDR1 MNHEY and CDR2 SVGEGT.

V usage is TRBV4-2 and J usage is TRBJ1-1; 7 nucleotides match TRBD1. The germline CDR1 and CDR2 sequences are LGHNA and YNFKEQ. Unmatched junction bases numbered 12, after V lost 1 base and J lost 10 bases. The CDR3 is 15 residues long. In DNA form, the CDR3 reads TGTGCCAGCAGCCAAGGAGCAGAGGACAGGCCTGTAGCTTTCTTT. Its protein is CASSQGAEDRPVAFF.

This chain joins TRBV13 and TRBJ1-1, with D uncertain. Germline V gene lookup returns CDR1 PRHDT and CDR2 FYEKMQ (reference sequence). V lost 3 bases and J lost 11, with 10 bases in between. CDR3 length equals 11 residues. The CDR3 DNA reads as TGTGCCAGCAGCTTGTACGACACCGCTTTCTTT. Translating it yields CASSLYDTAFF.

The chain couples TRBV7-2 to TRBJ2-7; tentative D call: TRBD2 (5 bases). The germline V gene encodes CDR1 SGHTA and CDR2 FQGNSA. V gave up 5 bases and J gave up 0 bases, with 14 bases separating them. The CDR3 length is 15 residues. CDR3 residues: CASSHSRLSSYEQYF. In DNA, the CDR3 is TGTGCCAGCAGCCACTCCCGACTAAGCTCCTACGAGCAGTACTTC.